This is a list of T cell receptor beta chains from one sample in a study of T cell responses to AZD1222 COVID-19 vaccine. TCRdb keeps only in-frame clones here, not all; method: immunoSEQ multiplex PCR. The sample records approximately 80,000 clones, nearly 90% being singletons. The material was peripheral blood, obtained on day 0 of MenACWY control vaccination. Receptors originate from an adult in good health. The CDR3 runs from the conserved cysteine through the conserved F or W. Fields, in order: V gene, J gene, CDR3 protein.

TRBV5-5	TRBJ2-1	CASSTAGISSYNEQFF
TRBV18	TRBJ1-2	CASSTAPTNYGYTF
TRBV7-9	TRBJ2-1	CAKGTGQNEQFF
TRBV12-5	TRBJ2-3	CASGLARGARGADTQYF
TRBV9	TRBJ2-7	CASSVGHTSYEQYF
TRBV30	TRBJ1-2	CAWSPQANYGYTF
TRBV10-2	TRBJ2-1	CASRPAIAGGPYNEQFF
TRBV11-3	TRBJ2-1	CASSLTSGGNNEQFF
TRBV2	TRBJ1-1	CASTYRVSEAFF
TRBV7-9	TRBJ2-3	CASSFSGFTDTQYF
TRBV24-1	TRBJ2-6	CATSVTGANVLTF
TRBV10-3	TRBJ1-3	CAIRESGNTIYF
TRBV6-4	TRBJ1-4	CASSDEGRPLNEKLFF
TRBV6-5	TRBJ1-5	CASSTGGMGNQPQHF
TRBV10-3	TRBJ2-1	CAISGKGGSYNEQFF
TRBV3-1/TRBV3-2	TRBJ1-1	CASSQLGEAFF
TRBV12-5	TRBJ2-5	CASGPIPETQYF
TRBV7-8	TRBJ2-7	CASSKLERGLEQYF
TRBV2	TRBJ1-6	CASSVGPGVNSPLHF
TRBV7-3	TRBJ1-2	CASSPSGGRGLGYTF
TRBV5-6	TRBJ2-4	CASSLRPSGRTIQYF
TRBV6-2/TRBV6-3	TRBJ2-1	CASSPRQGGVNEQFF
TRBV27	TRBJ2-7	CASRGTGTNEQYF
TRBV18	TRBJ1-1	CASSRQGTAEAFF
TRBV5-4	TRBJ1-1	CASSLDTYVNTEAFF
TRBV5-4	TRBJ2-1	CASTVDSGWGEQFF
TRBV9	TRBJ2-1	CASSGSRWGGDNEQFF
TRBV6-2/TRBV6-3	TRBJ1-2	CASSYSKRVGDYGYTF
TRBV4-2	TRBJ2-1	CASSQTSGGAYNEQFF
TRBV6-1	TRBJ1-1	CASSETGPHTEAFF
TRBV5-6	TRBJ2-5	CASATMTGGYQETQYF
TRBV4-1	TRBJ2-3	CASSQREGTDTQYF
TRBV12-3/TRBV12-4	TRBJ1-2	CASSLGQVYGYTF
TRBV11-3	TRBJ2-1	CASSLEYSSYNEQFF
TRBV6-6	TRBJ2-1	CASSYKEGGEQFF
TRBV2	TRBJ1-3	CASSEFGFLGNTIYF
TRBV7-3	TRBJ2-1	CASSLAGATYNEQFF
TRBV5-6	TRBJ1-5	CASSFGTMGNQPQHF
TRBV11-2	TRBJ1-2	CASSLDWQGVRLDF
TRBV28	TRBJ2-7	CASSRGYEQYF
TRBV7-2	TRBJ2-3	CASSTQGPPDTQYF
TRBV15	TRBJ1-6	CATSRERLTNSPLHF
TRBV7-3	TRBJ2-1	CASSSRGGRYLVHDEQFF
TRBV4-3	TRBJ1-5	CASSQEGRNQPQHF
TRBV14	TRBJ2-5	CASSQELGETQYF
TRBV25-1	TRBJ1-2	CASSEGRGSYGYTF
TRBV28	TRBJ1-1	CASSLPRVDTEAFF
TRBV5-6	TRBJ2-5	CASSFGGVLETQYF
TRBV6-1	TRBJ1-1	CASSERGTTEAFF
TRBV5-6	TRBJ2-1	CASSSRGLAGNEQFF
TRBV19	TRBJ1-1	CASKEGNTEAFF
TRBV5-3	TRBJ1-6	CARSLDRGNSPLHF
TRBV24-1	TRBJ2-7	CATSDASGGYNEQYF
TRBV2	TRBJ1-2	CASSERGLRYGYTF
TRBV7-8	TRBJ1-2	CASTLVTGDGYTF
TRBV2	TRBJ2-3	CASSLARADTQYF
TRBV11-2	TRBJ1-4	CASSLGFGNEKLFF
TRBV4-1	TRBJ2-7	CASSLRDRDTYEQYF
TRBV7-2	TRBJ1-5	CASSLGDSSNQPQHF